This T cell receptor (beta chain) was observed in a study of control samples from healthy donors and cancer patients. V shed 5 bases and J shed 3 bases, with 14 bases lying between them. The CDR3 runs to 14 residues. Germline V lookup: CDR1 LNHDA, CDR2 SQIVND (reference sequence). Measured with immunoSEQ multiplex PCR; TCRdb has only the in-frame clones, and not every one. This table holds roughly 92,000 clones, approximately 90% found once. The sequenced material came from blood. The rearrangement links TRBV19 to TRBJ2-7; D unresolved. This receptor was obtained from a woman between 50 and 59 years old in good health. CDR3 region: CASSPQVVGYEQYF. The CDR3 coding sequence is TGTGCCAGTAGTCCCCAGGTGGTAGGCTACGAGCAGTACTTC.